This TCR beta chain is drawn from a study of lymphopenia after photon versus proton radiotherapy. This CDR3 comprises 15 residues. Losses at the gene ends were 0 bases for V and 4 bases for J; bases not matched to a gene: 5. Germline V gives CDR1 GTSNPN, CDR2 SVGIG (reference sequence). The table came from immunoSEQ multiplex PCR; TCRdb's copy has only in-frame clones and leaves some out. This sample has 65,000 to 90,000 clones, with about nine tenths found just once. Sequencing used peripheral blood, obtained from a patient treated with photon-based radiotherapy. This TCR was recovered from a woman between 40 and 55 years old with cholangiocarcinoma. The chain links TRBV30 to TRBJ1-5, with 8 positions matching TRBD1. The DNA of the CDR3 is TGTGCCTGGAGTGTAAGGGACAGGATGAATCAGCCCCAGCATTTT. Translated: CAWSVRDRMNQPQHF.